The 12 T cell receptor beta chains below come from one sample, sequenced in a study of shared clonotypes between healthy human individuals. The naive CD8 fraction comprised CD45RO-negative cells positively selected for CCR7 and excluded terminally differentiated effector memory CD45RA+ cells. Using immunoSEQ multiplex PCR, the repertoire was profiled, and TCRdb retains in-frame clones only, with some absent. The table shows 750,000 to 1,000,000 clones, with almost 95% occurring only once. Sequenced sample: naive CD8+ T cells sorted from blood. All receptors derive from a young man in good health.

In the case of this clone: This may arise from a read error, as a much more abundant clone is one base away. The rearrangement joins TRBV4-1 to TRBJ1-5; perhaps TRBD1 as D (6 bases). The CDR3 has 15 amino acids. The germline CDR1 and CDR2 sequences are MGHRA and YSYEKL. V lost 0 bases to trimming and J lost 5 bases, with 11 bases between them. Here the CDR3 reads CASSQDGQGYQPQHF. The CDR3 region has the DNA TGCGCCAGCAGCCAAGATGGTCAGGGGTATCAGCCCCAGCATTTT.

The V and J genes are TRBV7-9 and TRBJ2-1, with D possibly matching TRBD2 (5 bases). The CDR3 is made up of 16 amino acids. Trimming took off 2 bases at V and 2 bases at J, with 13 bases between the two ends. Germline-derived CDR1 and CDR2 are SEHNR and FQNEAQ (reference sequence). The CDR3 loop is CASSLLTGRAYNEQFF. The CDR3 bases are TGTGCCAGCAGCTTACTGACGGGAAGGGCCTACAATGAGCAGTTCTTC.

The count of this clone is one. The V gene is TRBV5-6, the J gene TRBJ2-2; D possibly matches TRBD1 or TRBD2 (6 bases each). Germline lookup yields CDR1 SGHDT and CDR2 YYEEEE. V lost 6 bases to trimming and J lost 8 bases, with 26 bases between them. This CDR3 region has 17 residues. The CDR3 coding sequence is TGTGCCAGCAATAAATGGGTCCCCGGGGGCCTCTCTGGGGAGCTGTTTTTT. Translated, it gives CASNKWVPGGLSGELFF.

In its sample, this clone was seen once. V and J are TRBV7-6 and TRBJ2-1; the D is unclear. Germline loops: CDR1 SGHVS, CDR2 FNYEAQ. V lost 6 bases to trimming and J lost 8 bases, with 14 bases between them. The CDR3 is 13 residues long. Here the CDR3 DNA reads TGTGCCAGCAGTCATAGCTTGGACGATGAGCAGTTCTTC. It translates to CASSHSLDDEQFF.

This clone occurred once. The chain uses TRBV7-9 and TRBJ2-3; 7 bases match TRBD2. Trimming cost V 5 bases and J 0 bases; bases outside gene matches: 5. The CDR3 consists of 15 residues. Germline V gives CDR1 SEHNR, CDR2 FQNEAQ (reference sequence). For the CDR3, the DNA is TGTGCCAGCAGCCCCCCGGGACTAAGCACAGATACGCAGTATTTT. This encodes CASSPPGLSTDTQYF.

Here the CDR3 reads CASSFTGEMDEQFF. In DNA form, the CDR3 reads TGTGCCAGCAGTTTTACAGGGGAAATGGATGAGCAGTTCTTC. This rearrangement joins TRBV28 to TRBJ2-1; 7 nucleotides align to TRBD1. Germline trimming cut 3 bases from V and 8 bases from J; bases unmatched to any gene: 7. CDR1 and CDR2 from the germline V gene are MDHEN and SYDVKM. The CDR3 has 14 amino acids.

The chain joins TRBV6-6 to TRBJ1-2, with 8 bases lining up with TRBD1. Germline-derived CDR1 and CDR2 are MNHNY and SVGAGI (reference sequence). V lost 5 bases and J lost 5; bases outside the gene matches: 7. The CDR3 has 14 amino acids. CDR3 DNA sequence: TGTGCCAGCAGTAGTACCGGGACAGGATATGGCTACACCTTC. Protein product: CASSSTGTGYGYTF.

V usage is TRBV5-1 and J usage is TRBJ1-4; D is unresolved. The CDR3 spans 16 residues. The germline V and J ends were trimmed by 2 bases and 8 bases, with 19 bases remaining between them. The germline gives CDR1 SGHRS, CDR2 YFSETQ. This CDR3 is CASSFGPNIGDEKLFF. Written as DNA, the CDR3 is TGCGCCAGCAGCTTTGGACCCAACATCGGAGACGAAAAACTGTTTTTT.

This chain uses TRBV9 with TRBJ2-3, with 9 bases that match TRBD2. This CDR3 is 15 amino acids long. CDR1 SGDLS and CDR2 YYNGEE come from the germline V gene. V shed 0 bases and J 5 bases; nucleotides not matched to a gene: 4. CDR3 sequence reads: CASSVGVAGEDTQYF. Here the CDR3 DNA reads TGTGCCAGCAGCGTAGGTGTAGCGGGAGAAGATACGCAGTATTTT. Looking up the rest from reference TRBV9 and TRBJ2-3 gives the full variable domain: DSGVTQTPKHLITATGQRVTLRCSPRSGDLSVYWYQQSLDQGLQFLIQYYNGEERAKGNILERFSAQQFPDLHSELNLSSLELGDSALYFCASSVGVAGEDTQYFGPGTRLTVL.

CDR3 sequence: CASSPTRLAGQYEQYF. Written as DNA, the CDR3 is TGTGCCAGCAGCCCAACCAGACTAGCGGGACAATACGAGCAGTACTTC. The chain carries TRBV7-6 and TRBJ2-7, with 11 bases aligning to TRBD2. The CDR3 loop spans 16 amino acids. Germline V gives CDR1 SGHVS, CDR2 FNYEAQ. Trimming at V came to 5 bases and at J to 4 bases, leaving 10 bases not matched to a gene.

This chain connects TRBV27 to TRBJ2-1; D ambiguous. This CDR3 is built from 18 residues. V was cut by 6 bases and J by 3 bases, with 24 bases left in between. Germline loops: CDR1 MNHEY, CDR2 SMNVEV (reference sequence). CDR3 bases: TGTGCCAGCAGATCCATCGGAGCAGCCGACAAGCACTACAATGAGCAGTTCTTC. This translates into CASRSIGAADKHYNEQFF.

V and J are TRBV9 and TRBJ2-1, with D perhaps TRBD2 (5 bases). This CDR3 is built from 15 residues. Germline assignment: CDR1 SGDLS and CDR2 YYNGEE. V gave up 6 bases and J gave up 2 bases, with 15 bases separating them. The CDR3 coding sequence is TGTGCCAGCACCCCGGGTGGGGAGCCCTACAATGAGCAGTTCTTC. Translation: CASTPGGEPYNEQFF.